These 13 T cell receptor beta chains were all obtained from the same sample, sequenced in a study of blood T cell repertoires in COVID-19. The method was immunoSEQ multiplex PCR; TCRdb's version includes in-frame clones alone and lacks a portion of them. The table has approximately 290,000 clones, about 89% seen once. Sample: peripheral blood. Every receptor here comes from a man aged 25 to 40 with acute or convalescent COVID-19.

This chain connects TRBV2 to TRBJ1-3, with 9 nucleotides matching TRBD1. The germline CDR1 and CDR2 sequences are SNHLY and FYNNEI. This CDR3 has 15 residues. The trim removed 6 bases at V and 3 bases at J, leaving 6 bases unmatched. The CDR3 DNA reads as TGTGCCAGCAGCCTCGGGACAGGGAATGGAAACACCATATATTTT. Translated, it gives CASSLGTGNGNTIYF.

This clone was picked up one time. The gene calls are TRBV28 and TRBJ2-5, with D hard to call. Between the trimmed V and J ends, which lost 2 bases and 7 bases, there was a span of 14 bases. Germline CDR1 reads MDHEN; CDR2 reads SYDVKM. The CDR3 loop spans 14 amino acids. CDR3 amino acids: CASSLARSVGTQYF. The CDR3 DNA sequence: TGTGCCAGCAGTTTAGCCAGGTCGGTGGGGACCCAGTACTTC.

In its sample, this clone was seen a few times. This chain connects TRBV5-6 to TRBJ1-4; D call uncertain. Trimming pared 0 bases from V and 6 bases from J, leaving 9 bases between. Germline CDR1 and CDR2: SGHDT and YYEEEE. The CDR3 runs 14 residues. CDR3: CASSLVRRDEKLFF. The DNA of the CDR3 is TGTGCCAGCAGCTTGGTCAGGAGGGATGAAAAACTGTTTTTT.

The chain employs TRBV7-3 and TRBJ2-1; 11 positions match TRBD1. Trimming at V came to 5 bases and at J to 3 bases, leaving 6 bases not matched to a gene. This CDR3 spans 16 amino acids. The germline gives CDR1 SGHTA, CDR2 FQGTGA. The CDR3, as DNA: TGTGCCAGCAGCCCACAGGGGACAGGGGGCTACAATGAGCAGTTCTTC. It yields the protein CASSPQGTGGYNEQFF.

The V gene is TRBV28, the J gene TRBJ2-5; TRBD2 might be the D (5 bases). The CDR3 contains 12 residues. Per the germline V gene, CDR1 is MDHEN and CDR2 is SYDVKM. The germline V and J ends were trimmed by 4 bases and 9 bases, with 12 bases remaining between them. Written as DNA, the CDR3 is TGTGCCAGCAGTTCCCAAAGGAGGTCCCAGTACTTC. Protein sequence: CASSSQRRSQYF.

J is TRBJ1-2 and V is TRBV28, with TRBD1 identical over 10 bases. V lost 4 bases to trimming and J lost 3 bases; unmatched junction nucleotides: 5. The CDR3 sequence is 15 residues long. Germline V gene lookup returns CDR1 MDHEN and CDR2 SYDVKM. The chain's CDR3 is CASSSGTGVDYGYTF. In DNA form, the CDR3 reads TGTGCCAGCAGTTCTGGGACAGGGGTTGACTATGGCTACACCTTC.

This chain uses TRBV7-9 with TRBJ1-1, with D tentatively TRBD1 (6 bases). V gave up 2 bases and J gave up 4 bases, with 14 bases separating them. The CDR3 is 15 amino acids. The germline V gene has CDR1 SEHNR and CDR2 FQNEAQ (reference sequence). CDR3 sequence: CASSLIGPRGTEAFF. The CDR3 nucleotides are TGTGCCAGCAGCTTAATTGGACCCAGGGGCACTGAAGCTTTCTTT.

The chain employs TRBV6-1 and TRBJ1-1; TRBD1 might be the D (6 bases). Trimming shortened V by 1 base and J by 7 bases, and 13 bases separated the two germline ends. This CDR3 is 14 amino acids long. From germline, CDR1 is MNHNS and CDR2 SASEGT. The CDR3 sequence: CASSEDRVTGEAFF. CDR3 nucleotides: TGTGCCAGCAGTGAAGACAGGGTGACGGGTGAAGCTTTCTTT.

The rearrangement joins TRBV19 to TRBJ2-2; 7 nucleotides align to TRBD1. This CDR3 comprises 14 residues. CDR1 is LNHDA, CDR2 SQIVND, per germline (reference sequence). Trimming took 11 bases from V and 5 from J; bases not matched to a gene: 11. The CDR3 DNA reads TGTGCCGCCGGGTGGACAGGCGGGACCGGGGAGCTGTTTTTT. This gives the protein CAAGWTGGTGELFF. Full variable domain (outside the CDR3, taken from reference TRBV19 and TRBJ2-2): DGGITQSPKYLFRKEGQNVTLSCEQNLNHDAMYWYRQDPGQGLRLIYYSQIVNDFQKGDIAEGYSVSREKKESFPLTVTSAQKNPTAFYLCAAGWTGGTGELFFGEGSRLTVL.

The chain links TRBV5-1 to TRBJ2-4; D call uncertain. From germline, CDR1 is SGHRS and CDR2 YFSETQ. There are 14 residues in the CDR3. V was shortened by 4 bases and J by 8 bases, with 16 bases between the two germline ends. CDR3 residues: CASSLRLGEDIQYF. In DNA, the CDR3 is TGCGCCAGCAGCCTACGCCTTGGCGAGGACATTCAGTACTTC.

This clone was seen more than once but under ten times. J is TRBJ2-7 and V is TRBV29-1, with 7 bases fitting TRBD2. The length of the CDR3 is 14 residues. V shed 3 bases and J 2 bases; nucleotides not matched to a gene: 7. The germline V gene has CDR1 SQVTM and CDR2 ANQGSEA. The CDR3, as DNA: TGCAGCGTTGAGTATTCTAGCGGAACCTACGAGCAGTACTTC. Protein product: CSVEYSSGTYEQYF.

As to this clone: This sample includes further DNA sequences coding for the same CDR3. This sequence joins TRBV7-9 and TRBJ1-3; the match to TRBD1 covers 8 bases. The CDR3 sequence is 14 residues long. Germline CDR1 is SEHNR and CDR2 is FQNEAQ (reference sequence). V gave up 5 bases and J gave up 2 bases; unmatched junction bases: 2. As DNA, the CDR3 is TGTGCCAGCAGCCTACAGGGGGCTGGAAACACCATATATTTT. Its protein is CASSLQGAGNTIYF.

The rearrangement joins TRBV5-6 to TRBJ1-3; D unclear. V lost 4 bases to trimming and J lost 11 bases, with 19 bases between them. The CDR3 extends over 14 amino acids. The germline V gene encodes CDR1 SGHDT and CDR2 YYEEEE. The CDR3 is CASSQRPNRGAIYF. The CDR3 DNA reads TGTGCCAGCAGCCAGCGGCCCAACCGGGGAGCCATATATTTT.